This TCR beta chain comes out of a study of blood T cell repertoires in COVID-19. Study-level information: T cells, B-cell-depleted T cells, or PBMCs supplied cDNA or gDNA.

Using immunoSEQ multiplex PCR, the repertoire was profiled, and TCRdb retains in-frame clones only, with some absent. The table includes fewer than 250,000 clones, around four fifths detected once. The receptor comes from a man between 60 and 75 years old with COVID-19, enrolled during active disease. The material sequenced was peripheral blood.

The CDR3 loop is CASRLQENSNQPQHF. CDR3 in DNA: TGTGCCAGCAGACTACAGGAAAATAGCAATCAGCCCCAGCATTTT. The chain joins TRBV6-5 to TRBJ1-5; a weak D match, TRBD1 (5 bases). Germline-derived CDR1 and CDR2 are MNHEY and SVGAGI. With 6 bases removed from V and 0 bases from J, the gap between germline ends came to 12 bases. The CDR3 consists of 15 residues.